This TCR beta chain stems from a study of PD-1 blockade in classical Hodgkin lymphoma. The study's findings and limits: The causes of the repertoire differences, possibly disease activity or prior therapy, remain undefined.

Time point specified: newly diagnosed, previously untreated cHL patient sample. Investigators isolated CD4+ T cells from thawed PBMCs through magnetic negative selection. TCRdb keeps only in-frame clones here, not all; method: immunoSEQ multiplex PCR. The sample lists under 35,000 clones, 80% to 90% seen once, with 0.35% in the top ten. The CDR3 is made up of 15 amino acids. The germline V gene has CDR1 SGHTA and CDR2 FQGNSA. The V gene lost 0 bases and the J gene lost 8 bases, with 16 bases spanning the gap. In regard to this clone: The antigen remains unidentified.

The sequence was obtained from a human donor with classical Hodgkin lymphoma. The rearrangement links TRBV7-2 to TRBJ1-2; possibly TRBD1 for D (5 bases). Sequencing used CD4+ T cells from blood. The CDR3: CASSLAPGRDGGYTF. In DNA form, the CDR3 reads TGTGCCAGCAGCTTAGCGCCCGGCAGGGACGGGGGCTACACCTTC.